The present entry profiles one TCR beta chain with its context. The antigen remains undetermined. How the authors handled the data: ImmunoSEQ yielded junction-only sequences lacking quality scores, so filtering differed. Here immunoSEQ multiplex PCR was the method, and the copy in TCRdb shows in-frame clones only, minus some. D and trimming come from the DNA, and the V and J calls and clone size come from that table. The data hold roughly 640,000 clones, with approximately 74% observed a single time. These data are taken from a study of shared clonotypes between healthy human individuals. The study drew its donors from healthy HIV-negative adults without recent acute infections or vaccinations. With V trimmed by 0 bases and J by 3 bases, 5 bases remained unmatched. The germline CDR1 and CDR2 sequences are MDHEN and SYDVKM. The CDR3 loop spans 16 amino acids. General study points: Rarefaction curves obtained for sorted subsets showed sequencing incomplete despite large depth. Shared clonotypes across all four donors exceeded non-shared ones in generation probability.

V usage is TRBV28 and J usage is TRBJ1-1; 9 bases are shared with TRBD1. The origin of this receptor is a woman aged 25 to 39 in good health. Sequenced material: memory CD4+ T cells sorted from blood. Documented subset: CD45RA-negative fraction. Here the CDR3 reads CASSLWLTGGDTEAFF. The CDR3 nucleotides read TGTGCCAGCAGTTTATGGTTGACAGGGGGGGACACTGAAGCTTTCTTT.